The subject of this entry is one T cell receptor (beta chain). Clones were sequenced by immunoSEQ multiplex PCR, and TCRdb holds only the in-frame ones, with some missing. The table records some 60,000 clones, around nine tenths of them present only once. This entry comes from a study of technical replicates of blood from a few donors. The CDR3 has 12 residues. Germline loops: CDR1 GTSNPN, CDR2 SVGIG (reference sequence). J was trimmed by 2 bases and V by 7 bases; bases with no gene match: 5. The material sequenced was PBMCs. This receptor was obtained from a human donor in good health. Some clones in this sample may be carry-over from other donors' samples. This sequence joins TRBV30 and TRBJ2-7; 7 nucleotides match TRBD2. The CDR3 reads CASSGTPYEQYF. DNA for the CDR3: TGTGCCTCCAGCGGGACCCCCTACGAGCAGTACTTC.